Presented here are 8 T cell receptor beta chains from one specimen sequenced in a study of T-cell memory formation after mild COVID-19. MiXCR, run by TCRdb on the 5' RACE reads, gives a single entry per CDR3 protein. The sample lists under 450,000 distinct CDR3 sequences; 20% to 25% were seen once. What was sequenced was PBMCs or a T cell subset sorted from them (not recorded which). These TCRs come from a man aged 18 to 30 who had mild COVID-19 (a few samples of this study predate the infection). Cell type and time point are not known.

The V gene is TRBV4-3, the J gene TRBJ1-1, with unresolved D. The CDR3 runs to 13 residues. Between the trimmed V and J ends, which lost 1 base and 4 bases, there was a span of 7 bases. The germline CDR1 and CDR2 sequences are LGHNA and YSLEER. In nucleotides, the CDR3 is TGCGCCAGCAGCCAAGTAAGGTCCACTGAAGCTTTCTTT. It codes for CASSQVRSTEAFF.

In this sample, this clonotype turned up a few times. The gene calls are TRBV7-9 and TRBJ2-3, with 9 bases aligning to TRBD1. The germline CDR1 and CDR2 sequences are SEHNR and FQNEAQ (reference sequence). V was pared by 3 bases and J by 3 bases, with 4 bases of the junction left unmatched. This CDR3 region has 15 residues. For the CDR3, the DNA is TGTGCCAGCAGCTTGGACAGGGGAGTAACAGATACGCAGTATTTT. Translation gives CASSLDRGVTDTQYF.

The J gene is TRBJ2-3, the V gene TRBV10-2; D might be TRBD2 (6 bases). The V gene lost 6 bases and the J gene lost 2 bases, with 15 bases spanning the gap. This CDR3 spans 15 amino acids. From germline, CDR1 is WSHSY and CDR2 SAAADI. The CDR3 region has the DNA TGCGCCAGCAGCCTGTTTGCGGGGCACACAGATACGCAGTATTTT. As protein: CASSLFAGHTDTQYF.

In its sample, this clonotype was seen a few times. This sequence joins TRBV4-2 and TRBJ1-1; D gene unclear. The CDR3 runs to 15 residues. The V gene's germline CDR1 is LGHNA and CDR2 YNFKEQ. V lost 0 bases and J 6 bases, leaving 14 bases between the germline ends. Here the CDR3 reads CASSQDRSGLSEAFF. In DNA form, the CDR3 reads TGTGCCAGCAGCCAAGATCGGTCGGGTTTGTCTGAAGCTTTCTTT.

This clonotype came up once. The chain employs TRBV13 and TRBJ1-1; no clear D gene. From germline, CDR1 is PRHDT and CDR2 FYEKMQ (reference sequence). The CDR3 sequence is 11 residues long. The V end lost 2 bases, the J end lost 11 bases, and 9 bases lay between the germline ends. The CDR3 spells CASSLSVGAFF. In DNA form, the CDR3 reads TGTGCCAGCAGCTTATCGGTGGGCGCTTTCTTT.

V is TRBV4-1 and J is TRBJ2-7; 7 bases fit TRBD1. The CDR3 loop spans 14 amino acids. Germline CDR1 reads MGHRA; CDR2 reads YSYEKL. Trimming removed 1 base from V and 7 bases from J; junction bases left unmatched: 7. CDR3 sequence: CASSQGRQGGEQYF. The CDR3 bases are TGCGCCAGCAGCCAAGGCCGACAGGGCGGTGAGCAGTACTTC.

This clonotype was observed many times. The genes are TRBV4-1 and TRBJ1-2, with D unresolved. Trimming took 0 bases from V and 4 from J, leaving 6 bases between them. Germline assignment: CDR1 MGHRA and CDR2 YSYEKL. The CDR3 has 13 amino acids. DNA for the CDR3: TGCGCCAGCAGCCAAGACAGGTTCTATGGCTACACCTTC. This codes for CASSQDRFYGYTF.

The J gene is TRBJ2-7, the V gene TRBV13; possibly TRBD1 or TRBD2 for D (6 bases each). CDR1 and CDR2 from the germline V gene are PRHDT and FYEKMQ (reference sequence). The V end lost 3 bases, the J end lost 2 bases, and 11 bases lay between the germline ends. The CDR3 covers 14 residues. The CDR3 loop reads CASSFRGAAYEQYF. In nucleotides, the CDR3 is TGTGCCAGCAGCTTTAGGGGGGCCGCCTACGAGCAGTACTTC.